The 27 T cell receptor beta chains below come from one sample, sequenced in a study of PD-L1 blockade in urothelial cancer. Sequenced by immunoSEQ multiplex PCR; TCRdb stores in-frame clones only, minus some. The sample includes 45,000 or so clones, about nine tenths of them seen just once. Sequenced here: PBMCs, sampled around atezolizumab (anti-PD-L1) treatment. The receptors were sampled from a man older than 75 with urothelial cancer.

V usage is TRBV5-5 and J usage is TRBJ2-1, with 11 bases identical to TRBD2. This CDR3 has 16 amino acids. The germline CDR1 and CDR2 sequences are SGHKS and YYEKEE (reference sequence). V dropped 3 bases and J dropped 4; count of bases not matched to a gene: 6. CDR3 region: CASSSSLAGEYNEQFF. The CDR3 DNA follows: TGTGCCAGCAGCTCGTCACTAGCGGGAGAGTACAATGAGCAGTTCTTC.

This clone was seen just once. The gene calls are TRBV12-5 and TRBJ1-5, with TRBD1 matching 9 bases. Germline V CDR1 and CDR2: LGHNT, FRNRAP. V shed 6 bases and J 3 bases; nucleotides not matched to a gene: 9. The CDR3 is 16 amino acids. The CDR3 region is CASGDTQGADNQPQHF. CDR3 DNA sequence: TGTGCTAGTGGCGACACACAGGGGGCTGACAATCAGCCCCAGCATTTT.

The chain recombines TRBV6-5 with TRBJ2-7, with D perhaps matching TRBD1 (6 bases). V dropped 6 bases and J dropped 7 bases, with 16 bases sitting between them. This CDR3 has 13 amino acids. The germline V gene has CDR1 MNHEY and CDR2 SVGAGI. CDR3 coding DNA: TGTGCCAGCAGGCCACAGGGATCTGGGGAGCAGTACTTC. It yields the protein CASRPQGSGEQYF.

The count of this clone is one. The J gene is TRBJ2-1, the V gene TRBV5-4; 10 bases fit TRBD1. CDR3 length equals 16 residues. V gave up 4 bases and J gave up 6 bases; unmatched junction bases: 10. CDR1 and CDR2 from the germline V gene are SGHNT and YYREEE (reference sequence). CDR3 sequence (DNA): TGTGCCAGCAGCCAGACGGGACAGGGGAAGGGCAATGAGCAGTTCTTC. It yields the protein CASSQTGQGKGNEQFF.

The chain is built from TRBV28 and TRBJ1-2; TRBD1 might be the D (5 bases). Germline V lookup: CDR1 MDHEN, CDR2 SYDVKM. Trimming stripped 3 bases from V and 8 bases from J, with 10 bases between. This CDR3 spans 12 amino acids. CDR3 DNA: TGTGCCAGCAGTTTCCGGGGGTACGGCTACACCTTC. As protein: CASSFRGYGYTF.

The V and J genes are TRBV5-1 and TRBJ1-2; 9 nucleotides line up with TRBD1. CDR1 is SGHRS, CDR2 YFSETQ, per germline. Losses at the gene ends were 1 base for V and 3 bases for J; bases not matched to a gene: 4. CDR3 length: 15 amino acids. The CDR3 region has the DNA TGCGCCAGCAGCTTGTCGGGACAGGGTCACTATGGCTACACCTTC. It is translated as CASSLSGQGHYGYTF.

The J gene is TRBJ2-2, the V gene TRBV4-1, with TRBD1 matching over 8 bases. Germline values: CDR1 MGHRA, CDR2 YSYEKL. The CDR3 covers 16 residues. After removal of 3 bases from V and 1 base from J, the junction contained 4 bases not matched to a gene. CDR3 amino acids: CASSQFGQGNTGELFF. The CDR3 DNA reads TGCGCCAGCAGCCAGTTTGGACAGGGGAACACCGGGGAGCTGTTTTTT.

The V call is TRBV6-5, the J call TRBJ2-3; 8 bases are shared with TRBD2. V was clipped by 2 bases and J by 5 bases; unmatched bases: 6. Germline CDR1 reads MNHEY; CDR2 reads SVGAGI. The length of the CDR3 is 15 residues. The CDR3 loop is CASSYQAGEIDTQYF. The CDR3 DNA sequence: TGTGCCAGCAGTTACCAAGCGGGAGAGATAGATACGCAGTATTTT.

The chain uses TRBV11-1 and TRBJ2-3; 7 nucleotides align to TRBD2. V lost 5 bases and J lost 0; bases outside the gene matches: 2. The CDR3 sequence is 14 residues long. Germline-derived CDR1 and CDR2 are SGHAT and FQDESV (reference sequence). The CDR3 coding sequence is TGTGCCAGCAGCGGACTAGTGAGCACAGATACGCAGTATTTT. Encoded protein: CASSGLVSTDTQYF.

This rearrangement joins TRBV6-5 to TRBJ2-2; TRBD2 might be the D (5 bases). V lost 7 bases, J lost 1 base, and 10 bases lay in between. Per germline, CDR1 MNHEY and CDR2 SVGAGI. This CDR3 region has 14 residues. CDR3 loop: CASMRERNTGELFF. DNA for the CDR3: TGTGCCAGCATGAGGGAAAGGAACACCGGGGAGCTGTTTTTT.

J is TRBJ1-1 and V is TRBV2; 8 nucleotides line up with TRBD1. The V segment lost 6 bases and the J segment 7 bases; nucleotides outside the gene matches: 16. Looked up from germline, CDR1 is SNHLY and CDR2 is FYNNEI. The CDR3 spans 16 residues. In DNA form, the CDR3 reads TGTGCCAGCAGGGGCCTAACAGACAGGGGAACCATTGAAGCTTTCTTT. This encodes CASRGLTDRGTIEAFF.

The chain combines TRBV7-9 with TRBJ1-5, with D possibly matching TRBD1 (5 bases). CDR1 is SEHNR and CDR2 is FQNEAQ in the germline V gene (reference sequence). There are 17 residues in the CDR3. Trimming shortened V by 5 bases and J by 6 bases, and 23 bases separated the two germline ends. The CDR3 bases are TGTGCCAGCAGCCGCATGGGACGGGGGGTGGACTCTCAGCCCCAGCATTTT. This codes for CASSRMGRGVDSQPQHF.

The chain links TRBV6-4 to TRBJ2-7; 11 nucleotides match TRBD1. CDR3 size: 14 residues. Germline V gene sequence: CDR1 MRHNA, CDR2 SNTAGT. The V gene end was trimmed by 5 bases and the J gene end by 3 bases; junction bases not matched to a gene: 3. DNA of the CDR3: TGTGCCAGCAGTCCGGACAGGGGGCGCTACGAGCAGTACTTC. The encoded protein is CASSPDRGRYEQYF.

The V call is TRBV2, the J call TRBJ2-5, with D possibly TRBD1 on 6 matching bases. Germline-derived CDR1 and CDR2 are SNHLY and FYNNEI. The V end lost 4 bases, the J end lost 3 bases, and 24 bases lay between the germline ends. This CDR3 is built from 18 residues. The CDR3 DNA sequence: TGTGCCAGCAGTGTATTGGCCCGGTCCGGACAGCCGGAAGAGACCCAGTACTTC. It is translated as CASSVLARSGQPEETQYF.

J is TRBJ1-5 and V is TRBV6-5, with a possible D match to TRBD1 (6 bases). The CDR3 sequence is 15 residues long. Per germline, CDR1 MNHEY and CDR2 SVGAGI. The ends were cut back, 6 bases at V and 5 bases at J, with 17 bases in the middle. The CDR3 DNA reads TGTGCCAGCAGCCCAAGCCGGGACACCTATCAGCCCCAGCATTTT. It encodes CASSPSRDTYQPQHF.

This chain's CDR3 is CASSSSGTVYYEQYF. The DNA for the CDR3 is TGTGCCAGCAGCTCTAGCGGGACTGTTTACTACGAGCAGTACTTC. The V and J genes are TRBV7-2 and TRBJ2-7, with 9 bases lining up with TRBD2. Trimming at V came to 4 bases and at J to 3 bases, leaving 7 bases not matched to a gene. The CDR3 loop spans 15 amino acids. Per germline, CDR1 SGHTA and CDR2 FQGNSA.

This clone was counted once. V gene TRBV7-7 combines with J gene TRBJ2-1, with 9 bases fitting TRBD2. The CDR3 totals 14 residues. Unmatched junction bases numbered 10, after V lost 9 bases and J lost 7 bases. CDR1 SSHAT and CDR2 FNYEAQ come from the germline V gene (reference sequence). CDR3 protein: CARGREGFINEQFF. The CDR3 nucleotides read TGTGCCAGGGGGCGGGAGGGCTTCATAAATGAGCAGTTCTTC.

The chain couples TRBV18 to TRBJ1-1; D perhaps matches TRBD1 (5 bases). CDR3 length: 15 residues. From germline, CDR1 is KGHSH and CDR2 LQKENI. V gave up 0 bases and J gave up 1 base, with 9 bases separating them. The chain's CDR3 is CASSPPQGSNTEAFF. The CDR3 DNA reads as TGTGCCAGCTCACCACCGCAGGGATCGAACACTGAAGCTTTCTTT. Combining the CDR3 with reference TRBV18 and TRBJ1-1 gives the whole variable domain NAGVMQNPRHLVRRRGQEARLRCSPMKGHSHVYWYRQLPEEGLKFMVYLQKENIIDESGMPKERFSAEFPKEGPSILRIQQVVRGDSAAYFCASSPPQGSNTEAFFGQGTRLTVV.

The chain employs TRBV1 and TRBJ2-2; TRBD2, the table's D call, was not compared with the DNA. TRBV1 is termed a pseudogene. CDR3 size: 17 residues. CDR3: CTSSQESGTSDTGELFF. Written as DNA, the CDR3 is TGCACCAGCAGCCAAGAGAGTGGCACTAGCGACACCGGGGAGCTGTTTTTT.

This chain joins TRBV9 and TRBJ2-5; 7 nucleotides align to TRBD1. Germline CDR1 is SGDLS and CDR2 is YYNGEE. V gave up 3 bases and J gave up 6 bases; unmatched junction bases: 11. This CDR3 spans 15 amino acids. The CDR3 is CASSALPTGQQTQYF. CDR3 bases: TGTGCCAGCAGCGCGCTCCCGACAGGGCAGCAGACCCAGTACTTC.

The chain couples TRBV19 to TRBJ1-2; 7 bases match TRBD1. The CDR3 has 15 residues. Per germline, CDR1 LNHDA and CDR2 SQIVND (reference sequence). V lost 2 bases and J lost 4; bases outside the gene matches: 7. CDR3 sequence reads: CASSIPTGQSYGYTF. Written as DNA, the CDR3 is TGTGCCAGTAGTATACCGACAGGGCAAAGCTATGGCTACACCTTC.

V usage is TRBV5-1 and J usage is TRBJ1-3; D possibly corresponds to TRBD1 (6 bases). Germline V gene data show CDR1 as SGHRS and CDR2 as YFSETQ. V was pared by 0 bases and J by 0 bases, with 7 bases between. This CDR3 comprises 15 residues. The CDR3 DNA sequence: TGCGCCAGCAGCTTGGAAGGGGGCTCTGGAAACACCATATATTTT. Protein product: CASSLEGGSGNTIYF.

The chain recombines TRBV7-9 with TRBJ1-1, with 7 bases aligning to TRBD1. Germline assignment: CDR1 SEHNR and CDR2 FQNEAQ (reference sequence). V shed 4 bases, J shed 3 bases, and the junction held 5 bases outside the gene matches. The CDR3 contains 14 residues. CDR3 DNA sequence: TGTGCCAGCAGCTCCGGGACAGCCTACACTGAAGCTTTCTTT. This translates into CASSSGTAYTEAFF.

The chain recombines TRBV4-1 with TRBJ2-5, with 10 nucleotides matching TRBD2. Trimming removed 2 bases from V and 7 bases from J; junction bases left unmatched: 10. Germline CDR1 is MGHRA and CDR2 is YSYEKL. There are 16 residues in the CDR3. CDR3 region: CASSQLTSGTLWTQYF. Here the CDR3 DNA reads TGCGCCAGCAGCCAACTCACTAGCGGGACGCTCTGGACCCAGTACTTC.

This CDR3 is CASSPVGTEAFF. In DNA, the CDR3 is TGCGCCAGCAGTCCAGTTGGCACTGAAGCTTTCTTT. The chain links TRBV5-1 to TRBJ1-1; D is unresolved. The V end lost 5 bases, the J end lost 4 bases, and 9 bases lay between the germline ends. This CDR3 is built from 12 residues. CDR1 and CDR2 (germline): SGHRS, YFSETQ.

The chain recombines TRBV30 with TRBJ2-7; 10 bases fit TRBD1. Germline lookup yields CDR1 GTSNPN and CDR2 SVGIG (reference sequence). V lost 0 bases to trimming and J lost 7 bases; unmatched junction nucleotides: 6. This CDR3 spans 14 amino acids. In DNA, the CDR3 is TGTGCCTGGAGTGTACGACAGGGGGCGAAGGAGCAGTACTTC. Amino acids: CAWSVRQGAKEQYF.

This clone was counted between two and nine times. This chain links TRBV11-2 with TRBJ2-4; D perhaps matches TRBD2 (6 bases). This CDR3 comprises 19 residues. Germline CDR1 reads SGHAT; CDR2 reads FQNNGV. Trimming stripped 0 bases from V and 3 bases from J, with 21 bases between. CDR3 sequence (DNA): TGTGCCAGCAGCTTAGATAGTAAAGCGAGTCAGGGAGGCAAAAACATTCAGTACTTC. This translates into CASSLDSKASQGGKNIQYF.